This T cell receptor (beta chain) comes out of a study of patients and donors after allogeneic stem cell transplantation. The CDR3 consists of 14 residues. V was clipped by 0 bases and J by 9 bases, with 14 bases between them. Germline V gives CDR1 LNHNV, CDR2 YYDKDF (reference sequence). In this sample, this clonotype turned up a few times. One entry per CDR3 protein, called by TCRdb with MiXCR from the RT-PCR reads. This sample has about 960,000 distinct CDR3 sequences, with about a sixth found just once. The J gene is TRBJ1-2, the V gene TRBV15; perhaps TRBD1 as D (6 bases). The receptor's source is a human donor who was either an allogeneic HSCT recipient or a stem cell or donor lymphocyte infusion donor (not recorded which). It is not recorded whose cells these are; they may come from a transplant donor. Material for sequencing was blood, either unsorted or a sorted T cell fraction (not recorded which). The CDR3 nucleotides are TGTGCCACCAGCAGAGATTTCACAGGGATGCGCTACACCTTC. Protein product: CATSRDFTGMRYTF.